Following are 32 T cell receptor beta chains from one sample sequenced in a study of control samples from healthy donors and cancer patients. Here immunoSEQ multiplex PCR was the method, and the copy in TCRdb shows in-frame clones only, minus some. In the table there are roughly 400,000 clones, around 90% of which are singletons. Material: PBMCs. Every receptor here comes from a man in his forties with head and neck cancer.

The chain carries TRBV5-6 and TRBJ2-7; D is ambiguous. V was cut by 2 bases and J by 5 bases, with 5 bases left in between. The germline gives CDR1 SGHDT, CDR2 YYEEEE. CDR3 length equals 11 residues. CDR3 sequence: CASSLSHEQYF. The CDR3 region has the DNA TGTGCCAGCAGCTTATCCCACGAGCAGTACTTC.

The J gene is TRBJ1-2, the V gene TRBV11-2; possibly TRBD1 for D (6 bases). CDR3 size: 14 residues. Germline-derived CDR1 and CDR2 are SGHAT and FQNNGV. With 4 bases removed from V and 8 bases from J, the gap between germline ends came to 17 bases. The CDR3 loop is CASSSRVGADGYTF. The DNA for the CDR3 is TGTGCCAGCAGCTCCCGCGTGGGGGCTGACGGCTACACCTTC.

V gene TRBV28 combines with J gene TRBJ2-1; TRBD2 matches 13 bases. This CDR3 region has 16 residues. Germline V lookup: CDR1 MDHEN, CDR2 SYDVKM. Trimming cost V 7 bases and J 7 bases; bases outside gene matches: 10. CDR3 amino acids: CASTPVGLAGFNEQFF. The CDR3 bases are TGTGCCAGCACCCCAGTGGGACTAGCGGGATTTAATGAGCAGTTCTTC.

This clone showed up just a few times. The chain joins TRBV4-2 to TRBJ2-1; 8 nucleotides match TRBD2. The CDR3 consists of 17 residues. Germline V gene lookup returns CDR1 LGHNA and CDR2 YNFKEQ. V shed 7 bases, J shed 4 bases, and the junction held 15 bases outside the gene matches. Written as DNA, the CDR3 is TGTGCCAGCACCCGAGGCGCTAGCGGGCGACGGTACAATGAGCAGTTCTTC. It translates to CASTRGASGRRYNEQFF.

This clone came up once. This chain links TRBV9 with TRBJ1-3, with no clear D. The CDR3 covers 15 residues. Germline CDR1 SGDLS, CDR2 YYNGEE. Trimming took 0 bases from V and 2 from J, leaving 9 bases between them. The CDR3 DNA reads as TGTGCCAGCAGCGTAGAGGAGACGACTGGAAACACCATATATTTT. It specifies CASSVEETTGNTIYF.

This clone was counted once. V and J are TRBV3-1 (or the pseudogene TRBV3-2) and TRBJ1-2; 9 bases are a match to TRBD1. This CDR3 comprises 16 residues. The V segment lost 1 base and the J segment 5 bases; nucleotides outside the gene matches: 8. Germline V gene data show CDR1 as LGHDT and CDR2 as YNNKEL (reference sequence). The chain's CDR3 is CASSQASQGARYGYTF. Written as DNA, the CDR3 is TGTGCCAGCAGCCAAGCCTCACAGGGGGCGCGGTATGGCTACACCTTC.

Turning to this clone: Other DNA sequences from this sample encode an identical CDR3 as well. This chain connects TRBV20-1 to TRBJ1-1; no clear D. This CDR3 is 11 amino acids long. Germline V gene sequence: CDR1 DFQATT, CDR2 SNEGSKA (reference sequence). V was cut by 3 bases and J by 0 bases, with 2 bases left in between. CDR3 nucleotides: TGCAGTGCTAGGTTGAACACTGAAGCTTTCTTT. Translation: CSARLNTEAFF.

This chain connects TRBV15 to TRBJ2-7; no clear D gene. V gave up 0 bases and J gave up 0 bases, with 15 bases separating them. Germline CDR1 reads LNHNV; CDR2 reads YYDKDF (reference sequence). This CDR3 comprises 17 residues. This chain's CDR3 is CATSREKGRDISYEQYF. For the CDR3, the DNA is TGTGCCACCAGCAGAGAAAAAGGCCGCGACATCTCCTACGAGCAGTACTTC.

The chain uses TRBV4-1 and TRBJ1-2, with a possible D match to TRBD1 (5 bases). Germline CDR1 MGHRA, CDR2 YSYEKL. The V end was cut by 3 bases, the J end by 8 bases, with 13 bases between. CDR3 size: 13 residues. CDR3 sequence: CASSHPTGEGYTF. CDR3 in DNA: TGCGCCAGCAGCCACCCAACGGGGGAGGGCTACACCTTC.

The genes are TRBV28 and TRBJ2-5; D could derive from TRBD1 or TRBD2 (5 bases each). V lost 5 bases, J lost 6 bases, and 16 bases lay in between. The length of the CDR3 is 14 residues. Germline CDR1 MDHEN, CDR2 SYDVKM. The CDR3 nucleotides are TGTGCCAGCAGTACGACCCGAGGGACCCAGACCCAGTACTTC. Encoded protein: CASSTTRGTQTQYF. The entire variable domain, with the rest obtained from reference TRBV28 and TRBJ2-5, is as follows: DVKVTQSSRYLVKRTGEKVFLECVQDMDHENMFWYRQDPGLGLRLIYFSYDVKMKEKGDIPEGYSVSREKKERFSLILESASTNQTSMYLCASSTTRGTQTQYFGPGTRLLVL.

About this clone: Germline and junction disagree at one end, which may indicate a read error. The rearrangement joins TRBV6-5 to TRBJ1-2, with 10 bases fitting TRBD1. The CDR3 is 16 amino acids. Germline V gene lookup returns CDR1 MNHEY and CDR2 SVGAGI. The chain's CDR3 is CASSYGTGVPNSGYTF. CDR3 coding DNA: TGTGCCAGCAGTTACGGGACAGGGGTTCCAAACTCTGGCTACACCTTC.

A word on this clone: Distinct nucleotide sequences in the sample also encode this CDR3. The chain uses TRBV23-1 and TRBJ1-2; D uncertain. TRBV23-1 is an ORF for which the function is uncertain. The CDR3 has 13 residues. V lost 6 bases, J lost 3 bases, and 11 bases lay in between. The CDR3 here is CASSQAFYYGYTF. The CDR3 DNA reads TGCGCCAGCAGCCAGGCTTTTTACTATGGCTACACCTTC.

The rearrangement links TRBV3-1 (or the pseudogene TRBV3-2) to TRBJ2-2, with TRBD1 as a possible D gene (6 bases). The CDR3 length is 17 residues. V gave up 4 bases and J gave up 7 bases, with 22 bases separating them. Germline V gene data show CDR1 as LGHDT and CDR2 as YNNKEL (reference sequence). The CDR3 protein is CASSLRDKTPGGGELFF. The CDR3 coding sequence is TGTGCCAGCAGCCTCAGGGACAAAACTCCTGGGGGCGGGGAGCTGTTTTTT.

The chain carries TRBV3-1 (or the pseudogene TRBV3-2) and TRBJ1-3; D not certain. Between the trimmed V and J ends, which lost 4 bases and 2 bases, there was a span of 12 bases. The germline CDR1 and CDR2 sequences are LGHDT and YNNKEL (reference sequence). CDR3 size: 15 residues. CDR3 in DNA: TGTGCCAGCAGCCGAGGGTTCGTTACTGGAAACACCATATATTTT. Its translation: CASSRGFVTGNTIYF.

The chain recombines TRBV19 with TRBJ2-1; the D gene is possibly TRBD2 (5 bases). V dropped 6 bases and J dropped 9 bases, with 9 bases sitting between them. CDR3 size: 11 residues. Germline assignment: CDR1 LNHDA and CDR2 SQIVND (reference sequence). The CDR3 protein is CASSSRGEQFF. CDR3 in DNA: TGTGCCAGTAGCTCCCGGGGTGAGCAGTTCTTC.

The CDR3: CASSAFSGSPLHF. CDR3 DNA sequence: TGCGCCAGCAGTGCCTTTTCCGGGTCACCCCTCCACTTT. This chain uses TRBV10-1 with TRBJ1-6; no clear D. CDR3 size: 13 residues. Germline assignment: CDR1 WNHNN and CDR2 SYGVQD (reference sequence). V was cut by 4 bases and J by 10 bases, with 11 bases left in between.

The DNA for the CDR3 is TGTGCCAGCAGTTTGTACCCACAAGAGACCCAGTACTTC. Its translation is CASSLYPQETQYF. V gene TRBV12-3 or TRBV12-4 combines with J gene TRBJ2-5; the D is unclear. There are 13 residues in the CDR3. The ends were cut back, 3 bases at V and 2 bases at J, with 7 bases in the middle.

J is TRBJ2-7 and V is TRBV3-1 (or the pseudogene TRBV3-2); 8 positions match TRBD1. The CDR3 sequence is 16 residues long. The ends lost 5 bases at V and 3 bases at J; junction bases unmatched: 12. Germline V gives CDR1 LGHDT, CDR2 YNNKEL (reference sequence). In DNA form, the CDR3 reads TGTGCCAGCAGCAAAGCCCCACAGGGGGGTATCTACGAGCAGTACTTC. Translating gives CASSKAPQGGIYEQYF.

The rearrangement links TRBV28 to TRBJ2-7, with 8 positions matching TRBD2. Looked up from germline, CDR1 is MDHEN and CDR2 is SYDVKM. The CDR3 covers 12 residues. J gave up 7 bases and V 8 bases, and 7 bases lay outside the gene matches. CDR3 bases: TGTGCCAGCGGACTTCTAGCGGGTGAGCAGTACTTC. Its protein is CASGLLAGEQYF.

The chain uses TRBV28 and TRBJ2-1; D not resolved. The CDR3 runs to 14 residues. V was shortened by 3 bases and J by 8 bases, with 14 bases between the two germline ends. Germline V gene lookup returns CDR1 MDHEN and CDR2 SYDVKM. CDR3 amino acids: CASSFSGSTDEQFF. The CDR3 DNA reads as TGTGCCAGCAGTTTTTCGGGTTCGACGGATGAGCAGTTCTTC.

J is TRBJ1-1 and V is TRBV7-9; maybe TRBD1 (6 bases). Germline V gene sequence: CDR1 SEHNR, CDR2 FQNEAQ (reference sequence). This CDR3 is built from 13 residues. Trimming took off 3 bases at V and 1 base at J, with 6 bases between the two ends. CDR3 in DNA: TGTGCCAGCAGCTTGGGACAGAACACTGAAGCTTTCTTT. Its translation is CASSLGQNTEAFF.

The chain joins TRBV6-6 to TRBJ2-5; D might be TRBD2 (5 bases). CDR1 and CDR2 (germline): MNHNY, SVGAGI (reference sequence). The CDR3 spans 15 residues. V was cut by 5 bases and J by 1 base, with 14 bases left in between. The DNA for the CDR3 is TGTGCCAGCAGTAAGAACGGACTGCCCCAAGAGACCCAGTACTTC. Protein sequence: CASSKNGLPQETQYF.

The genes are TRBV18 and TRBJ2-6; 7 bases are a match to TRBD1. CDR3 length: 17 residues. Germline V gene sequence: CDR1 KGHSH, CDR2 LQKENI. J was trimmed by 4 bases and V by 1 base; bases with no gene match: 7. The CDR3, as DNA: TGTGCCAGCTCACCACAGGGGGCGAGTTCCGGGGCCAACGTCCTGACTTTC. It is translated as CASSPQGASSGANVLTF.

V usage is TRBV18 and J usage is TRBJ2-7; 7 nucleotides agree with TRBD1. Trimming at V came to 0 bases and at J to 5 bases, leaving 10 bases not matched to a gene. This CDR3 contains 16 residues. Looked up from germline, CDR1 is KGHSH and CDR2 is LQKENI. The CDR3 coding sequence is TGTGCCAGCTCACCACCCCGATTGGGGACAGCCGACGAGCAGTACTTC. It yields the protein CASSPPRLGTADEQYF.

This chain uses TRBV6-6 with TRBJ1-3, with TRBD1 identical over 7 bases. V trimming: 5 bases; J trimming: 0 bases; junction bases outside the gene matches: 10. Germline CDR1 and CDR2: MNHNY and SVGAGI (reference sequence). The CDR3 has 17 amino acids. This CDR3 is CASSPRTGLGSGNTIYF. The DNA of the CDR3 is TGTGCCAGCAGTCCTAGGACAGGTCTGGGCTCTGGAAACACCATATATTTT.

The genes are TRBV27 and TRBJ2-7, with TRBD2 matching over 8 bases. Germline V gene data show CDR1 as MNHEY and CDR2 as SMNVEV (reference sequence). CDR3 length: 14 amino acids. J lost 5 bases, V lost 6 bases, and 9 bases had no gene match. The CDR3 DNA reads as TGTGCCAGCAGCCAACGGGGGGGCCGGAACGAGCAGTACTTC. Amino acid sequence: CASSQRGGRNEQYF.

This chain connects TRBV27 to TRBJ2-7; D gene ambiguous. The CDR3 extends over 14 amino acids. Germline V CDR1 and CDR2: MNHEY, SMNVEV (reference sequence). V lost 6 bases to trimming and J lost 2 bases, with 14 bases between them. Here the CDR3 reads CASSLRVSTYEQYF. The CDR3 coding sequence is TGTGCCAGCAGCCTCCGGGTTTCGACCTACGAGCAGTACTTC.

The genes are TRBV29-1 and TRBJ1-2; 9 bases line up with TRBD1. Germline V CDR1 and CDR2: SQVTM, ANQGSEA. The CDR3 is 12 residues long. V was clipped by 6 bases and J by 8 bases; unmatched bases: 7. CDR3 sequence: CSVRTGQGGYTF. The CDR3 nucleotides read TGCAGCGTCAGGACGGGACAGGGAGGCTACACCTTC.

This clone was picked up one time. V usage is TRBV4-3 and J usage is TRBJ1-3; no clear D gene. V lost 4 bases to trimming and J lost 1 base, with 11 bases between them. The CDR3 runs to 15 residues. Germline V lookup: CDR1 LGHNA, CDR2 YSLEER. Here the CDR3 reads CASSPRFTSGNTIYF. DNA of the CDR3: TGCGCCAGCAGCCCGAGGTTTACGTCTGGAAACACCATATATTTT.

The chain recombines TRBV5-4 with TRBJ2-7; TRBD1 agrees at 10 bases. The CDR3 contains 14 residues. V dropped 5 bases and J dropped 5; count of bases not matched to a gene: 7. CDR1 and CDR2 (germline): SGHNT, YYREEE (reference sequence). The CDR3 sequence is CASRRQGASHEQYF. The CDR3 region has the DNA TGTGCCAGCAGGCGACAGGGGGCGTCCCACGAGCAGTACTTC.

This clone occurred once. The rearrangement joins TRBV6-1 to TRBJ2-7; maybe TRBD2 (6 bases). This CDR3 is 11 amino acids long. Germline CDR1 reads MNHNS; CDR2 reads SASEGT. V dropped 3 bases and J dropped 11 bases, with 11 bases sitting between them. CDR3 sequence (DNA): TGTGCCAGCAGTGATAGGAGGGTGGAGTACTTC. It specifies CASSDRRVEYF.

This chain connects TRBV4-3 to TRBJ1-4; D unresolved. Germline assignment: CDR1 LGHNA and CDR2 YSLEER. CDR3 length: 15 residues. The germline V and J ends were trimmed by 4 bases and 8 bases, with 17 bases remaining between them. The CDR3 reads CASSPRASRSEKLFF. The CDR3 nucleotides are TGCGCCAGCAGCCCCCGGGCTTCGAGGAGCGAAAAACTGTTTTTT.